This T cell receptor (beta chain) was sequenced during a study of T cells after posttransplantation cyclophosphamide. Sequencing was performed with immunoSEQ multiplex PCR; in TCRdb, only in-frame clones are kept and a portion is missing. In total the sample includes a few thousand clones, none of them seen once. Findings and limits, study-wide: Blood and skin or GI T cell repertoires showed limited TRB overlap. Donor CD8+ memory clones often dominated recipient blood repertoires at later times. Recipient CMV seropositivity and CMV reactivation strongly tracked TRB clonality.

Cyclophosphamide on days +3 and +4 followed busulfan-fludarabine conditioning and a marrow graft. Germline lookup yields CDR1 MDHEN and CDR2 SYDVKM. This CDR3 has 13 residues. With V trimmed by 10 bases and J by 2 bases, 4 bases remained unmatched. Ten or more counts support this clone. Antigen specificity is unknown. The chain employs TRBV28 and TRBJ2-7, with 11 bases that match TRBD2. Sequences were derived from PBMCs, sampled after an allogeneic stem cell transplant with post-transplant cyclophosphamide. The sequence came from a female patient in her sixties who received an allogeneic stem cell transplant from an unrelated donor, was CMV-positive, and had acute GVHD only. Some of the T cells might come from the graft donor. This CDR3 is CATLTSGTYEQYF. The CDR3 nucleotides are TGTGCCACCCTGACTAGCGGGACCTACGAGCAGTACTTC.